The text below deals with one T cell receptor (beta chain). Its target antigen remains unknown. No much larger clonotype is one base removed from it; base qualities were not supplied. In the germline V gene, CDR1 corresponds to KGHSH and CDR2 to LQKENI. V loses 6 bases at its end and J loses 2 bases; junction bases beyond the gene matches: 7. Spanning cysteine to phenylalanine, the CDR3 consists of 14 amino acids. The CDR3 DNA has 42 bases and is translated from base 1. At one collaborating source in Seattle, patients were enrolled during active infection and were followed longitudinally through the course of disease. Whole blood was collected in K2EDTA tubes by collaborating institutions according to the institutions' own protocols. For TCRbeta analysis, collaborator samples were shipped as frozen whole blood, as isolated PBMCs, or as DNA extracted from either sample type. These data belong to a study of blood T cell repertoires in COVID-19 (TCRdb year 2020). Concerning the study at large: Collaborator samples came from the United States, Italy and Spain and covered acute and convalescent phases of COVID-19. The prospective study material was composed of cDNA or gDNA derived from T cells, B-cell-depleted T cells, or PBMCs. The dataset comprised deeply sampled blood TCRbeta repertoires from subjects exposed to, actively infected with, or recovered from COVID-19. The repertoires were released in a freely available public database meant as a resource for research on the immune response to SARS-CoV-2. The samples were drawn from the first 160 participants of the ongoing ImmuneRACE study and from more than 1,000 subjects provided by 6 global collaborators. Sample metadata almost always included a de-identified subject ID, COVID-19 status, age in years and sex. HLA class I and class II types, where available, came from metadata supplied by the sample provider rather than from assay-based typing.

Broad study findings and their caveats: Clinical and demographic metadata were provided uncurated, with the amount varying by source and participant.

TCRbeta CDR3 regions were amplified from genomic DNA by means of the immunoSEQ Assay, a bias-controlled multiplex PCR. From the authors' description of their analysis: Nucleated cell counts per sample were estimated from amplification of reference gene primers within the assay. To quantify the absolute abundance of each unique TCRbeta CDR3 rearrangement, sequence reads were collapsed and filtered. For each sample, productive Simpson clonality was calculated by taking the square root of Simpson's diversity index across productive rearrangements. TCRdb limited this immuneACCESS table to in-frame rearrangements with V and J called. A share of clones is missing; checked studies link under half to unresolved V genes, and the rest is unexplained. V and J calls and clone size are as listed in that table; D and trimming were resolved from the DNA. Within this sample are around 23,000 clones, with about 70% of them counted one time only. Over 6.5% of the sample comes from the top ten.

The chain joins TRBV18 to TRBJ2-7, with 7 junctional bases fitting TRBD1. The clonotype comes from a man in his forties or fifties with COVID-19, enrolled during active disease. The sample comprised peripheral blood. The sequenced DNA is TGTGCCAGCTCCACAGGGGCGCAAACCTACGAGCAGTACTTC. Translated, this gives CASSTGAQTYEQYF. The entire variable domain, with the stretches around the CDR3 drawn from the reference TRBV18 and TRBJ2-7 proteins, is NAGVMQNPRHLVRRRGQEARLRCSPMKGHSHVYWYRQLPEEGLKFMVYLQKENIIDESGMPKERFSAEFPKEGPSILRIQQVVRGDSAAYFCASSTGAQTYEQYFGPGTRLTVT.